Reported below is one T cell receptor beta chain. What it recognizes is unknown. Treatment defined: oral pan-JAK inhibitor, 5-10 mg twice daily. CD4+ and CD8+ T cells were sorted from PBMCs stained for CD3, CD4 and CD8. This record belongs to a study of CD8+ T cells in alopecia areata. After isolation, RNA underwent reverse transcription to generate cDNA as the sequencing template. TCRdb's copy holds only in-frame clones and misses some; the assay was immunoSEQ multiplex PCR. The repertoire holds about 140,000 clones, with roughly four fifths as singletons. The study's findings and limits: Relative to mice, TCR sharing across patients was less clear, a difference possibly HLA-related.

The trim removed 3 bases at V and 0 bases at J, leaving 2 bases unmatched. CDR1 is LNHDA, CDR2 SQIVND, per germline (reference sequence). The CDR3 contains 15 residues. Sequencing used CD8+ T cells sorted from blood, obtained at week 4, from a patient treated with tofacitinib. The chain employs TRBV19 and TRBJ2-3, with TRBD1 matching over 8 bases. This receptor was taken from a human donor with alopecia areata. CDR3 in amino acids: CASSIRDRSTDTQYF. DNA of the CDR3: TGTGCCAGTAGTATTCGGGACAGGAGCACAGATACGCAGTATTTT.